This T cell receptor beta chain was retrieved from a study of OX40 agonist ivuxolimab in advanced cancers. The overall study: Patients treated during dose escalation were battling hepatocellular carcinoma, melanoma, renal cell or head and neck cancer.

The sampling schedule covered blood at baseline, cycle 4 day 1, and cycle 7 day 1. Clones were read by immunoSEQ multiplex PCR, and TCRdb kept only the in-frame ones, dropping some. The sample has over 55,000 clones, about 79% seen once. This clone turned up a few times. Sequencing used CD4+ or CD8+ T cells sorted from blood, obtained in a trial of the OX40 agonist ivuxolimab. This TCR came from an adult with an advanced solid tumor such as melanoma, head and neck, liver or kidney cancer.

CDR3 DNA sequence: TGTGCCAGCAGCTTTGGTTTAGCCGGTTACGAGCAGTACTTC. Its translation is CASSFGLAGYEQYF. V and J are TRBV7-6 and TRBJ2-7; no reliable D call. Looked up from germline, CDR1 is SGHVS and CDR2 is FNYEAQ. The CDR3 consists of 14 residues. Trimming stripped 3 bases from V and 4 bases from J, with 13 bases between. Looking up the rest from reference TRBV7-6 and TRBJ2-7 gives the full variable domain: GAGVSQSPRYKVTKRGQDVALRCDPISGHVSLYWYRQALGQGPEFLTYFNYEAQQDKSGLPNDRFSAERPEGSISTLTIQRTEQRDSAMYRCASSFGLAGYEQYFGPGTRLTVT.